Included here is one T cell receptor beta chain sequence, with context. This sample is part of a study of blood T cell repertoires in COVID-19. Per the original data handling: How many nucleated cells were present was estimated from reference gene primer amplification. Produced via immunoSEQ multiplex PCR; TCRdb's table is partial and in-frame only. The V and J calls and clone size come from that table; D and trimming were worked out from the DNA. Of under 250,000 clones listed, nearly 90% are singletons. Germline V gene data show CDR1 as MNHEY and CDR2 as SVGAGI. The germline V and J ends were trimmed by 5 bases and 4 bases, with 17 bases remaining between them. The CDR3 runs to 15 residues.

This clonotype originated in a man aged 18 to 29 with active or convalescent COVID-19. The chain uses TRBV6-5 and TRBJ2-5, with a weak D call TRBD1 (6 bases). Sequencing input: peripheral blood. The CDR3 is CASSKTGLKGETQYF. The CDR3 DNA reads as TGTGCCAGCAGTAAGACAGGCCTAAAGGGAGAGACCCAGTACTTC.